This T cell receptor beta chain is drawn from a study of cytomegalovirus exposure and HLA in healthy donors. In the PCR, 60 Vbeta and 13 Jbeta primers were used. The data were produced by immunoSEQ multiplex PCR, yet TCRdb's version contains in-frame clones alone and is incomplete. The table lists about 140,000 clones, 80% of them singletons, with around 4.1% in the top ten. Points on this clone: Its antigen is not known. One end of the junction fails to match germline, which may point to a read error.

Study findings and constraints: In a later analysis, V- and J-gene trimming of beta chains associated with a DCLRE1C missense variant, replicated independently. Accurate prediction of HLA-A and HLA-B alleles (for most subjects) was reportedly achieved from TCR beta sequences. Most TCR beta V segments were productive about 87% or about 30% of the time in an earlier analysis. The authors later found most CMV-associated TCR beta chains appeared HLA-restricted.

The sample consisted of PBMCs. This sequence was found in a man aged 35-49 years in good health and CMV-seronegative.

The CDR3 loop reads CASSLPQAGNYGHTF. The DNA of the CDR3 is TGTGCCAGCAGCTTGCCCCAGGCAGGGAACTATGGCCACACCTTC. The V gene is TRBV5-6, the J gene TRBJ1-2; tentatively, D is TRBD1 (5 bases). The CDR3 consists of 15 residues. Germline V gene lookup returns CDR1 SGHDT and CDR2 YYEEEE.